This TCR beta chain comes out of a study of blood T cell repertoires in COVID-19 (dated by TCRdb to the early 2020s). About the full investigation: Collaborator samples came from the United States, Italy and Spain and covered acute and convalescent phases of COVID-19. The samples were drawn from two sources: the first 160 participants of the ongoing ImmuneRACE study, and about 1,300 subjects contributed by 6 global collaborators. Nearly every sample came with metadata listing a de-identified subject ID, COVID-19 status, age in years and sex. Deeply sampled blood TCRbeta repertoires from subjects exposed to, actively infected with, or recovered from COVID-19 were included in the dataset. The material from the prospective study consisted of cDNA or gDNA derived from T cells, B-cell-depleted T cells, or PBMCs. The repertoires were released in a freely available public database meant as a resource for research on the immune response to SARS-CoV-2. HLA class I and class II types, where available, came from metadata supplied by the sample provider rather than from assay-based typing. Points the paper makes about the study in general: The amount of clinical and demographic metadata varied by source and participant and was provided uncurated.

Participants in the prospective study were enrolled through a virtual design, were aged roughly 18 to 95 years, and lived in roughly 24 United States geographic areas. To assign participants to cohorts, the prospective study relied on clinical history that participants themselves reported in a screening survey and a study questionnaire. In the prospective study, whole blood, serum and a nasopharyngeal or oropharyngeal swab were collected from each participant by mobile phlebotomists. Additional blood draws and questionnaires over an approximately 2-month period could optionally be provided by prospective study participants. Before DNA extraction, prospective study blood samples were shipped either frozen or at room temperature. A remark on this clone: What antigen it recognizes has not been identified. It has no much larger one-base neighbor in the sample; base qualities were not kept.

The immunoSEQ Assay, a bias-controlled multiplex PCR, was used to amplify TCRbeta CDR3 regions from genomic DNA. The authors' analysis ran thus. The number of nucleated cells in each sample was estimated from the amplification of reference gene primers within the assay. Sequence reads were collapsed and filtered to measure the absolute abundance of every unique TCRbeta CDR3 rearrangement. For each sample, productive Simpson clonality was calculated by taking the square root of Simpson's diversity index across productive rearrangements. TCRdb took over this immuneACCESS table, retaining in-frame rearrangements with V and J assigned. Such tables are incomplete; in checked studies, under half of the missing clones stem from an unresolved V gene, and the remainder is unexplained. From that table come the V and J calls and clone size; the DNA was used to work out D and trimming. In this sample the table shows about 210,000 clones, over 75% of which occur a single time. The top ten clones comprise 4.3% of the sample.

The sequencing input was PBMCs or T cells enriched from blood (not recorded which). This receptor was obtained from a man younger than 40 with acute COVID-19.

In nucleotides, the sequence is TGCAGCGCACCCCTCCCGACAGGGTCCGGCTACACCTTC. It codes for CSAPLPTGSGYTF. The V gene is TRBV29-1 and the J gene is TRBJ1-2, and 7 junction bases match TRBD1. The germline V and J ends show losses of 7 bases and 8 bases respectively, and no gene match explains 13 bases of the junction. The CDR3 starts with the cysteine, ends with the phenylalanine, and has 13 residues. The read is trimmed to its CDR3 DNA, 39 bases read in frame from base 1. Via the germline V gene, CDR1 is SQVTM and CDR2 ANQGSEA.